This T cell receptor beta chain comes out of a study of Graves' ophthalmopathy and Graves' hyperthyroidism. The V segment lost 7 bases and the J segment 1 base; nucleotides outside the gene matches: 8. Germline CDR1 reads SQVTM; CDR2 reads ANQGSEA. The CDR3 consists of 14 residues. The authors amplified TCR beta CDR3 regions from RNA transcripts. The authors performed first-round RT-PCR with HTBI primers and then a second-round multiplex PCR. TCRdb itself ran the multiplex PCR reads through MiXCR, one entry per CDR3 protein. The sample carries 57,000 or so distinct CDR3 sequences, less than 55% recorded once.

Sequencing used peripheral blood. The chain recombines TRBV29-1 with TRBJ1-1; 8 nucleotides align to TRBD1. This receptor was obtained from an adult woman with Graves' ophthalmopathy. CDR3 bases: TGCAGCGCCTCCCTCGGGACAGGGAACACTGAAGCTTTCTTT. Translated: CSASLGTGNTEAFF.